This T cell receptor beta chain was sequenced during a study of breast tumors, draining lymph nodes, adjacent tissues. The lymph nodes were axillary draining lymph nodes from breast cancer patients. In germline, CDR1 is MNHEY, CDR2 SVGAGI. There are 13 residues in the CDR3. V was cut by 5 bases and J by 5 bases, with 13 bases left in between. Findings and limits, study-wide: Tumor repertoires ranked between lymph nodes and nontumor tissue in diversity, with V and J gene preferences. Luminal-like breast cancer showed significantly greater tumor-nontumor repertoire similarity than basal-like breast cancer did. Data only fit, rather than demonstrated, lymph node origin of most tumor T cells.

This clonotype was seen ten or more times. Its cognate antigen is unknown. TCRdb reprocessed the multiplex PCR reads with MiXCR, giving one entry per CDR3 protein. The sample contains approximately 190,000 distinct CDR3 sequences, roughly 31% of which appear only once. Input material: axillary lymph node tissue. This TCR came from a female donor with breast cancer. Some clones in this sample may be carry-over from other donors' samples. The chain is built from TRBV6-5 and TRBJ2-7; D possibly corresponds to TRBD2 (6 bases). This CDR3 reads CASSRDFTNEQYF. The DNA of the CDR3 is TGTGCCAGCAGTCGGGACTTTACTAACGAGCAGTACTTC.